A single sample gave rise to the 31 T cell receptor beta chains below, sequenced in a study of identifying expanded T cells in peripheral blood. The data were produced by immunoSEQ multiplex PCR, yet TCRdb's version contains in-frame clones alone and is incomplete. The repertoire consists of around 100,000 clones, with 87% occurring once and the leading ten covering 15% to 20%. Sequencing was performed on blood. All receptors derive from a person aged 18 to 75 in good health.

CDR3 nucleotides: TGTGCCATCAGTACCCTGACAGGGATTAACTATGGCTACACCTTC. It is translated as CAISTLTGINYGYTF. V usage is TRBV10-3 and J usage is TRBJ1-2; 7 bases line up with TRBD1. The J segment lost 1 base and the V segment lost 5 bases, leaving 7 bases of the junction unmatched. Germline values: CDR1 ENHRY, CDR2 SYGVKD. This CDR3 spans 15 amino acids.

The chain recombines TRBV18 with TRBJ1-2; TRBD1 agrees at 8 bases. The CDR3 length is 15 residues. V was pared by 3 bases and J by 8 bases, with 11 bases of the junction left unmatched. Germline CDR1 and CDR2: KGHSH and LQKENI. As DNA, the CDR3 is TGTGCCAGCTCACCGGACAGGGTTCGGAGTTTCGGCTACACCTTC. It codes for CASSPDRVRSFGYTF.

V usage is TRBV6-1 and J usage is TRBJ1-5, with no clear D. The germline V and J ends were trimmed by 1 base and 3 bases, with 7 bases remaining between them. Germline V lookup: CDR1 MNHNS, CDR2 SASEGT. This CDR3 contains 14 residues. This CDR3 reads CASSEVVVNQPQHF. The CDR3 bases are TGTGCCAGCAGTGAAGTGGTGGTCAATCAGCCCCAGCATTTT.

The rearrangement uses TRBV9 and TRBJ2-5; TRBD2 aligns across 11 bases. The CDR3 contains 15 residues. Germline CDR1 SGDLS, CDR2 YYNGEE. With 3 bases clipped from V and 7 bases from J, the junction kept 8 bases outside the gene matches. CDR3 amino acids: CASSAISGGAGTQYF. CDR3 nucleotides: TGTGCCAGCAGCGCAATTAGCGGGGGGGCCGGGACCCAGTACTTC.

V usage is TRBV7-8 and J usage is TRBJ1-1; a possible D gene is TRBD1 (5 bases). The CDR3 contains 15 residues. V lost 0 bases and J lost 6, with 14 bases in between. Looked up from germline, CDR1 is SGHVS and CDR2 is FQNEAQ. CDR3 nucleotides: TGTGCCAGCAGCTTAGCCGTTTTGAGGGGCCCTGAAGCTTTCTTT. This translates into CASSLAVLRGPEAFF. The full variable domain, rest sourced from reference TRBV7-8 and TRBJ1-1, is GAGVSQSPRYKVAKRGQDVALRCDPISGHVSLFWYQQALGQGPEFLTYFQNEAQLDKSGLPSDRFFAERPEGSVSTLKIQRTQQEDSAVYLCASSLAVLRGPEAFFGQGTRLTVV.

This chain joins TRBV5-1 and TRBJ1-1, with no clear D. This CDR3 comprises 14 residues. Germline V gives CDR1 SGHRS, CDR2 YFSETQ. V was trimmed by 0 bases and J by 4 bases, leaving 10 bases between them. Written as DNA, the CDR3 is TGCGCCAGCAGCTTGGATTATGGAGGCACTGAAGCTTTCTTT. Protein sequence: CASSLDYGGTEAFF.

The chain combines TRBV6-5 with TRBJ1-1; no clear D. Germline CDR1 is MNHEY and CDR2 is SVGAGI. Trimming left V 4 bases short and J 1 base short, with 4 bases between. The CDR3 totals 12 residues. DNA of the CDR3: TGTGCCAGCAGTTCCGGGAACACTGAAGCTTTCTTT. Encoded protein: CASSSGNTEAFF.

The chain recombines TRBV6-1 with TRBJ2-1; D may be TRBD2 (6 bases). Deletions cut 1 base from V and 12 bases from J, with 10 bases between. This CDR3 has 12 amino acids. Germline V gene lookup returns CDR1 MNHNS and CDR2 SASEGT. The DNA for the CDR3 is TGTGCCAGCAGTGAAGGGAGGGGTTCGCAGTTCTTC. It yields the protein CASSEGRGSQFF.

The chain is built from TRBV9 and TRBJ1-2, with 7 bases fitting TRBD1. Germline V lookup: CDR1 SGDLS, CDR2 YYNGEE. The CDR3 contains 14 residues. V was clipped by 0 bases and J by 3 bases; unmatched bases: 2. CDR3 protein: CASSVGGGDYGYTF. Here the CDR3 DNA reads TGTGCCAGCAGCGTAGGAGGGGGCGACTATGGCTACACCTTC.

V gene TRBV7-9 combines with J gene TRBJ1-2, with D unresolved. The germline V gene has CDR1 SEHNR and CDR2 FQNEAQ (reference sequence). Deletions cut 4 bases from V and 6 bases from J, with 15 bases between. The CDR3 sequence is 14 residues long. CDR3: CASSYLTAPDGYTF. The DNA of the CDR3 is TGTGCCAGCAGCTACCTAACGGCCCCTGATGGCTACACCTTC.

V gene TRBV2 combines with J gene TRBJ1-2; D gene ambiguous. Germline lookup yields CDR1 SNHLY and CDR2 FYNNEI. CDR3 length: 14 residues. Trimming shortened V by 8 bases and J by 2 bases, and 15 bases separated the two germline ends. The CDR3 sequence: CASVRVDLNYGYTF. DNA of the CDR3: TGTGCCAGCGTGCGGGTGGATTTAAACTATGGCTACACCTTC.

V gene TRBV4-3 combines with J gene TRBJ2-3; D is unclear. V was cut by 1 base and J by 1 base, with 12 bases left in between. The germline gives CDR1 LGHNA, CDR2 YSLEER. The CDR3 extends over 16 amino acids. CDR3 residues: CASSQGVKRRTDTQYF. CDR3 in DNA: TGCGCCAGCAGCCAAGGTGTGAAAAGGCGCACAGATACGCAGTATTTT.

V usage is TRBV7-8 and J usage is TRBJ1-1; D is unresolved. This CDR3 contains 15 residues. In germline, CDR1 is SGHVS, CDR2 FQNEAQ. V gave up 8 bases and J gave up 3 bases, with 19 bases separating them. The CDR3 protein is CASSPRGSVHTEAFF. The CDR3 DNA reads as TGTGCCAGCTCCCCGAGAGGTTCTGTGCACACTGAAGCTTTCTTT.

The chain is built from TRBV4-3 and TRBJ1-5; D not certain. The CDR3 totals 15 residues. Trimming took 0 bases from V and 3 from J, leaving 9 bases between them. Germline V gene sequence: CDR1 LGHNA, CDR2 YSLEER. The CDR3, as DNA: TGCGCCAGCAGCCAAGATTCGGGCCTCAATCAGCCCCAGCATTTT. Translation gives CASSQDSGLNQPQHF.

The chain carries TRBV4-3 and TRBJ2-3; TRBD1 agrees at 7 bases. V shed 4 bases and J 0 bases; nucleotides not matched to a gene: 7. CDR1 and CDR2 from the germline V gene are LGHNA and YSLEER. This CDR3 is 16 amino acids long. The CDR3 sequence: CASSRAQGSSTDTQYF. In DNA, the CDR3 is TGCGCCAGCAGCCGAGCACAGGGGAGTAGCACAGATACGCAGTATTTT.

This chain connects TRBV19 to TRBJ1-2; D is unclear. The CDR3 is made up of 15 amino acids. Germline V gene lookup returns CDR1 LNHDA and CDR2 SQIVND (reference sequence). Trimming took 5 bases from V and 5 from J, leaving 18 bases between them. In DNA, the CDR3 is TGTGCCAGTAGTGCGCTTCGGGTGGAGATATATGGCTACACCTTC. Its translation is CASSALRVEIYGYTF.

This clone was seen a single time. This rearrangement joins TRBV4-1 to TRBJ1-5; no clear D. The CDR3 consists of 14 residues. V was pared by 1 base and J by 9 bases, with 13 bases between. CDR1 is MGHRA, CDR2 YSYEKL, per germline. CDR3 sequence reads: CASSQAPGAWPQHF. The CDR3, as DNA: TGCGCCAGCAGCCAAGCACCGGGCGCATGGCCCCAGCATTTT.

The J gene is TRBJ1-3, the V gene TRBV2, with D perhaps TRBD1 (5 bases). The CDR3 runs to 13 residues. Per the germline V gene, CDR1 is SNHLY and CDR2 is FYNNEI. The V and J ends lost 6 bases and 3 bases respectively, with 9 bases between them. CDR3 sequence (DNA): TGTGCCAGCAGCGGGGACTATGGAAACACCATATATTTT. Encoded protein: CASSGDYGNTIYF.

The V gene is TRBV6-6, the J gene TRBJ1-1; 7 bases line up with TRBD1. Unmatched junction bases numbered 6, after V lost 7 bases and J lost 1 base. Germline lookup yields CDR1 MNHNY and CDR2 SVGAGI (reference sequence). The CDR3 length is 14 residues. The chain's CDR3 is CASTEGGWNTEAFF. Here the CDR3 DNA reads TGTGCCAGCACCGAAGGGGGCTGGAACACTGAAGCTTTCTTT.

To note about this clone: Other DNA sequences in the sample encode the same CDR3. The CDR3 here is CASSLSTETQYF. The CDR3, as DNA: TGTGCCAGCAGTTTATCTACCGAGACCCAGTACTTC. The rearrangement joins TRBV28 to TRBJ2-5; D uncertain. The CDR3 has 12 amino acids. V was clipped by 1 base and J by 5 bases, with 5 bases between them. Germline V gene lookup returns CDR1 MDHEN and CDR2 SYDVKM. Together with reference TRBV28 and TRBJ2-5, the CDR3 gives the full variable domain: DVKVTQSSRYLVKRTGEKVFLECVQDMDHENMFWYRQDPGLGLRLIYFSYDVKMKEKGDIPEGYSVSREKKERFSLILESASTNQTSMYLCASSLSTETQYFGPGTRLLVL.

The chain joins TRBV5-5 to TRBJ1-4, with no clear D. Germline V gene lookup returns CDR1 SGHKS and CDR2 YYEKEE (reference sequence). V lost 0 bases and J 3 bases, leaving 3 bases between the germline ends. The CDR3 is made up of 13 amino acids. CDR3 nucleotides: TGTGCCAGCAGCTTGGGACCTAATGAAAAACTGTTTTTT. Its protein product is CASSLGPNEKLFF. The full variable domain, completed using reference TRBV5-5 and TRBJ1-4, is DAGVTQSPTHLIKTRGQQVTLRCSPISGHKSVSWYQQVLGQGPQFIFQYYEKEERGRGNFPDRFSARQFPNYSSELNVNALLLGDSALYLCASSLGPNEKLFFGSGTQLSVL.

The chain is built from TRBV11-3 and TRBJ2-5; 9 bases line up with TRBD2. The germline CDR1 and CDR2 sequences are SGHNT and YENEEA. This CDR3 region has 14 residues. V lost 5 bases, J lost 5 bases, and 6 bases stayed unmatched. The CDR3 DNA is TGTGCCAGCAGCCGCGCGGGGGGGCAGGAGACCCAGTACTTC. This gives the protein CASSRAGGQETQYF.

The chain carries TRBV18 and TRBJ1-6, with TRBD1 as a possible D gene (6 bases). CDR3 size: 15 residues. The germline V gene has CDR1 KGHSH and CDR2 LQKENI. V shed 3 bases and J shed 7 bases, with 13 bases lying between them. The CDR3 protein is CASSPLDSLNSPLHF. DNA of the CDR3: TGTGCCAGCTCACCCCTGGACAGCCTCAATTCACCCCTCCACTTT. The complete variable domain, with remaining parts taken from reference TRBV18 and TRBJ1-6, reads NAGVMQNPRHLVRRRGQEARLRCSPMKGHSHVYWYRQLPEEGLKFMVYLQKENIIDESGMPKERFSAEFPKEGPSILRIQQVVRGDSAAYFCASSPLDSLNSPLHFGNGTRLTVT.

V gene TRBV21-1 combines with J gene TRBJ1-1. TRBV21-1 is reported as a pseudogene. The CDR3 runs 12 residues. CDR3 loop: CASKEGRGMAFF. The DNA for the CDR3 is TGTGCCAGCAAAGAGGGGAGGGGCATGGCTTTCTTT.

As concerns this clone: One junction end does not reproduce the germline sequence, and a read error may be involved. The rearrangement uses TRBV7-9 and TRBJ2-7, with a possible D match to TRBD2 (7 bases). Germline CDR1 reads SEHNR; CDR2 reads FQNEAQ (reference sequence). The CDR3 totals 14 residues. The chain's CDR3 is CASSPGDYSYEQYF. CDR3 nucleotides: TGCGCCAGCAGCCCAGGGGACTACTCCTACGAGCAGTACTTC.

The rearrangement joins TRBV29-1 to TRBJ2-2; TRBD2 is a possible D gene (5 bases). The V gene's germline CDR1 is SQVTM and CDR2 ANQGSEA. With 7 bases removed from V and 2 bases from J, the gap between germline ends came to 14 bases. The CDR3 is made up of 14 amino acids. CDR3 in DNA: TGCAGCGGACAATGGAGGACTAACACCGGGGAGCTGTTTTTT. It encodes CSGQWRTNTGELFF.

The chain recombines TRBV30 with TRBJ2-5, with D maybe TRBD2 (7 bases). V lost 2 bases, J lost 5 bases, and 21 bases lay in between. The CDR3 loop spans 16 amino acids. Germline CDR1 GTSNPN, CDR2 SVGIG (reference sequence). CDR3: CAWSSGWGGLRETQYF. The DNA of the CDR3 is TGTGCCTGGAGTTCCGGTTGGGGGGGCCTCCGGGAGACCCAGTACTTC. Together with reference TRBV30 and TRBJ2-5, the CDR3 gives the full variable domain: SQTIHQWPATLVQPVGSPLSLECTVEGTSNPNLYWYRQAAGRGLQLLFYSVGIGQISSEVPQNLSASRPQDRQFILSSKKLLLSDSGFYLCAWSSGWGGLRETQYFGPGTRLLVL.

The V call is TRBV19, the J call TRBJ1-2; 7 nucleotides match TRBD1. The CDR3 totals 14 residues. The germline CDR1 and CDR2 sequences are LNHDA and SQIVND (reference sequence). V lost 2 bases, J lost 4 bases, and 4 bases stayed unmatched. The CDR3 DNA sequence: TGTGCCAGTAGTATACAGGGGGACTCCTATGGCTACACCTTC. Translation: CASSIQGDSYGYTF. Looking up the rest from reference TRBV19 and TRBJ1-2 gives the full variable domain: DGGITQSPKYLFRKEGQNVTLSCEQNLNHDAMYWYRQDPGQGLRLIYYSQIVNDFQKGDIAEGYSVSREKKESFPLTVTSAQKNPTAFYLCASSIQGDSYGYTFGSGTRLTVV.

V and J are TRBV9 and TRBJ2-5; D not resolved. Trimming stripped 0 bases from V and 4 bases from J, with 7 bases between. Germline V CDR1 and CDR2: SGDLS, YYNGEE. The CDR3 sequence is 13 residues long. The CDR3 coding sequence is TGTGCCAGCAGCGTAGTCCCGGGAGAGACCCAGTACTTC. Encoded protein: CASSVVPGETQYF. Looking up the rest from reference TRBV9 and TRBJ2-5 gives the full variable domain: DSGVTQTPKHLITATGQRVTLRCSPRSGDLSVYWYQQSLDQGLQFLIQYYNGEERAKGNILERFSAQQFPDLHSELNLSSLELGDSALYFCASSVVPGETQYFGPGTRLLVL.

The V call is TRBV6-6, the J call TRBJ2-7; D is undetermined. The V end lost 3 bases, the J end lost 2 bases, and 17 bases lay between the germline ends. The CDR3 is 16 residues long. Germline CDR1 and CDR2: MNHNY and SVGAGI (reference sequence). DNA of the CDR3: TGTGCCAGCAGTTATAACGCTGGGCCGGTCACCTACGAGCAGTACTTC. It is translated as CASSYNAGPVTYEQYF.

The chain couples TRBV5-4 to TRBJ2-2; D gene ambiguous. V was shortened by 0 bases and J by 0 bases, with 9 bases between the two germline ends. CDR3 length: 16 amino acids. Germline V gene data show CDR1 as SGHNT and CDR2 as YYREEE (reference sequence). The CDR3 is CASSLGPNANTGELFF. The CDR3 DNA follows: TGTGCCAGCAGCTTGGGCCCTAACGCGAACACCGGGGAGCTGTTTTTT. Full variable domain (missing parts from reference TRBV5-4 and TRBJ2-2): ETGVTQSPTHLIKTRGQQVTLRCSSQSGHNTVSWYQQALGQGPQFIFQYYREEENGRGNFPPRFSGLQFPNYSSELNVNALELDDSALYLCASSLGPNANTGELFFGEGSRLTVL.